Listed here are 23 T cell receptor beta chains from one sample, sequenced in a study of cytomegalovirus exposure and HLA in healthy donors. Amplification used 60 Vbeta primers and 13 Jbeta primers. Only in-frame clones appear in the TCRdb table, and some are missing; sequencing was by immunoSEQ multiplex PCR. The profile shows about 160,000 clones, approximately 75% of them singletons. Specimen: PBMCs. The receptors were gathered from a middle-aged man in good health and CMV-seropositive.

The gene calls are TRBV10-1 and TRBJ1-1; D is ambiguous. The CDR3 is made up of 13 amino acids. V lost 2 bases, J lost 2 bases, and 6 bases lay in between. Germline-derived CDR1 and CDR2 are WNHNN and SYGVQD (reference sequence). Written as DNA, the CDR3 is TGCGCCAGCAGTGAGCTCCGTAACACTGAAGCTTTCTTT. Residues: CASSELRNTEAFF.

This chain connects TRBV7-9 to TRBJ2-5; 8 bases agree with TRBD1. Germline V lookup: CDR1 SEHNR, CDR2 FQNEAQ (reference sequence). V was pared by 5 bases and J by 5 bases, with 13 bases of the junction left unmatched. The CDR3 extends over 16 amino acids. CDR3 in amino acids: CASSLAGTGNRETQYF. The CDR3 region has the DNA TGTGCCAGCAGCCTGGCAGGGACAGGAAATAGGGAGACCCAGTACTTC.

The V call is TRBV7-3, the J call TRBJ2-5; maybe TRBD2 (6 bases). This CDR3 is built from 15 residues. The V and J ends lost 5 bases and 5 bases respectively, with 18 bases between them. CDR1 and CDR2 from the germline V gene are SGHTA and FQGTGA. The CDR3: CASSPGGSGGETQYF. In nucleotides, the CDR3 is TGTGCCAGCAGCCCTGGGGGTAGTGGAGGGGAGACCCAGTACTTC. The full variable domain, completed using reference TRBV7-3 and TRBJ2-5, is GAGVSQTPSNKVTEKGKYVELRCDPISGHTALYWYRQSLGQGPEFLIYFQGTGAADDSGLPNDRFFAVRPEGSVSTLKIQRTERGDSAVYLCASSPGGSGGETQYFGPGTRLLVL.

The chain carries TRBV7-9 and TRBJ1-4, with D possibly TRBD1 on 6 matching bases. The CDR3 has 15 residues. Trimming took 2 bases from V and 3 from J, leaving 10 bases between them. Germline CDR1 reads SEHNR; CDR2 reads FQNEAQ (reference sequence). The CDR3 here is CASSLSTGANEKLFF. The CDR3 nucleotides read TGTGCCAGCAGCTTATCGACAGGAGCTAATGAAAAACTGTTTTTT.

The chain recombines TRBV5-1 with TRBJ2-3; D not certain. CDR1 is SGHRS and CDR2 is YFSETQ in the germline V gene. The CDR3 runs to 15 residues. Trimming took off 0 bases at V and 2 bases at J, with 10 bases between the two ends. The CDR3 sequence is CASSLGRVITDTQYF. In DNA, the CDR3 is TGCGCCAGCAGCTTGGGCCGGGTTATCACAGATACGCAGTATTTT. Variable domain in full (rest from reference TRBV5-1 and TRBJ2-3): KAGVTQTPRYLIKTRGQQVTLSCSPISGHRSVSWYQQTPGQGLQFLFEYFSETQRNKGNFPGRFSGRQFSNSRSEMNVSTLELGDSALYLCASSLGRVITDTQYFGPGTRLTVL.

This rearrangement joins TRBV6-6 to TRBJ2-5, with 9 bases lining up with TRBD2. J gave up 4 bases and V 6 bases, and 9 bases lay outside the gene matches. The CDR3 runs 15 residues. Looked up from germline, CDR1 is MNHNY and CDR2 is SVGAGI (reference sequence). This CDR3 is CASSGGGVSSETQYF. The CDR3 region has the DNA TGTGCCAGCAGCGGCGGGGGGGTGTCTTCAGAGACCCAGTACTTC.

This chain joins TRBV19 and TRBJ1-1; 8 bases are shared with TRBD1. V gave up 4 bases and J gave up 10 bases; unmatched junction bases: 5. The CDR3 is 12 residues long. The germline gives CDR1 LNHDA, CDR2 SQIVND (reference sequence). The CDR3 reads CASSTGGYRAFF. The CDR3 DNA reads as TGTGCCAGTAGTACAGGGGGCTATCGAGCTTTCTTT.

There are a few counts of this clone. The J gene is TRBJ1-2, the V gene TRBV9; the match to TRBD1 covers 7 bases. CDR3 length equals 13 residues. CDR1 and CDR2 (germline): SGDLS, YYNGEE. V lost 0 bases, J lost 8 bases, and 4 bases stayed unmatched. The CDR3 DNA reads TGTGCCAGCAGCGTAGGCGACAGGGAGGGCTACACCTTC. This codes for CASSVGDREGYTF.

The chain is built from TRBV7-2 and TRBJ2-2, with a possible D match to TRBD1 (5 bases). The ends were cut back, 2 bases at V and 7 bases at J, with 20 bases in the middle. Germline-derived CDR1 and CDR2 are SGHTA and FQGNSA. The CDR3 has 17 residues. The CDR3 loop is CASSLYESWGRGGELFF. Here the CDR3 DNA reads TGTGCCAGCAGCTTATACGAGTCTTGGGGAAGGGGCGGGGAGCTGTTTTTT.

The chain uses TRBV29-1 and TRBJ2-7, with D possibly matching TRBD1 (5 bases). Trimming shortened V by 7 bases and J by 1 base, and 8 bases separated the two germline ends. The V gene's germline CDR1 is SQVTM and CDR2 ANQGSEA. The CDR3 runs to 11 residues. The CDR3 here is CSAGSSYEQYF. CDR3 bases: TGCAGCGCAGGGTCGTCCTACGAGCAGTACTTC.

CDR3 nucleotide sequence: TGTGCCAGCAGCCAAGAAGGTAACAGGGTAGGGACTGAAGCTTTCTTT. Protein product: CASSQEGNRVGTEAFF. The chain uses TRBV4-2 and TRBJ1-1; perhaps TRBD1 as D (6 bases). V lost 0 bases and J 5 bases, leaving 16 bases between the germline ends. Germline-derived CDR1 and CDR2 are LGHNA and YNFKEQ. The CDR3 has 16 residues.

This chain joins TRBV5-1 and TRBJ2-5, with D maybe TRBD2 (7 bases). Germline CDR1 SGHRS, CDR2 YFSETQ. The CDR3 extends over 13 amino acids. Trimming cost V 3 bases and J 7 bases, with 13 bases left between them. Written as DNA, the CDR3 is TGCGCCAGCAGCTGGGAGGGGGTTGGGACCCAGTACTTC. Encoded protein: CASSWEGVGTQYF. Variable domain in full (rest from reference TRBV5-1 and TRBJ2-5): KAGVTQTPRYLIKTRGQQVTLSCSPISGHRSVSWYQQTPGQGLQFLFEYFSETQRNKGNFPGRFSGRQFSNSRSEMNVSTLELGDSALYLCASSWEGVGTQYFGPGTRLLVL.

The CDR3 loop reads CASILGQGMNYGYTF. The CDR3 DNA reads TGTGCCAGCATCCTGGGACAGGGGATGAACTATGGCTACACCTTC. The chain employs TRBV6-1 and TRBJ1-2, with TRBD1 matching over 10 bases. The CDR3 sequence is 15 residues long. CDR1 is MNHNS and CDR2 is SASEGT in the germline V gene. J was trimmed by 2 bases and V by 7 bases; bases with no gene match: 7.

This clone was detected a few times. This chain uses TRBV4-3 with TRBJ1-1, with a possible D match to TRBD1 (5 bases). The V gene lost 4 bases and the J gene lost 2 bases, with 8 bases spanning the gap. This CDR3 comprises 13 residues. The V gene's germline CDR1 is LGHNA and CDR2 YSLEER. CDR3 DNA sequence: TGCGCCAGCAGCCGAGACAGAAACACTGAAGCTTTCTTT. Translating gives CASSRDRNTEAFF.

This sequence joins TRBV28 and TRBJ1-2, with 10 bases identical to TRBD1. Germline V gene sequence: CDR1 MDHEN, CDR2 SYDVKM. V lost 2 bases and J lost 4; bases outside the gene matches: 1. CDR3 length equals 14 residues. The CDR3 sequence is CASSLRDRGYGYTF. CDR3 sequence (DNA): TGTGCCAGCAGTTTACGGGACAGGGGCTATGGCTACACCTTC.

The CDR3 region is CASSDRGYEQYF. The DNA of the CDR3 is TGTGCCAGCAGCGACAGGGGCTACGAGCAGTACTTC. This chain uses TRBV2 with TRBJ2-7; 8 bases are a match to TRBD1. V was clipped by 6 bases and J by 3 bases; unmatched bases: 1. This CDR3 has 12 amino acids. Germline V gene lookup returns CDR1 SNHLY and CDR2 FYNNEI.

Only one count was recorded for this clone. V usage is TRBV5-1 and J usage is TRBJ2-7, with 7 bases lining up with TRBD2. The CDR3 totals 17 residues. Trimming cost V 0 bases and J 5 bases; bases outside gene matches: 14. Germline values: CDR1 SGHRS, CDR2 YFSETQ. The CDR3 region is CASSLAEDGGVSDEQYF. The CDR3 region has the DNA TGCGCCAGCAGCTTGGCTGAGGATGGGGGGGTTTCTGACGAGCAGTACTTC.

The V gene is TRBV19, the J gene TRBJ1-1; 8 bases agree with TRBD1. Per the germline V gene, CDR1 is LNHDA and CDR2 is SQIVND (reference sequence). This CDR3 spans 15 amino acids. V shed 5 bases and J 1 base; nucleotides not matched to a gene: 6. CDR3 in DNA: TGTGCCAGTAGTCCCTGGACAGGGAGGAACACTGAAGCTTTCTTT. Translation: CASSPWTGRNTEAFF.

The V gene is TRBV7-2, the J gene TRBJ1-2, with 9 bases identical to TRBD1. V shed 0 bases and J 2 bases; nucleotides not matched to a gene: 4. The germline V gene encodes CDR1 SGHTA and CDR2 FQGNSA. This CDR3 contains 16 residues. CDR3 DNA: TGTGCCAGCAGCTTAGCAGGGGACAGGGTCAACTATGGCTACACCTTC. Residues: CASSLAGDRVNYGYTF.

This rearrangement joins TRBV5-5 to TRBJ2-3; 14 positions agree with TRBD2. The CDR3 runs to 18 residues. From germline, CDR1 is SGHKS and CDR2 YYEKEE (reference sequence). The junction had 7 bases not matched to a gene; V was cut back by 1 base and J by 3 bases. CDR3 region: CASSLPRLAGGGTDTQYF. The CDR3, as DNA: TGTGCCAGCAGCTTGCCCAGACTAGCGGGGGGGGGAACAGATACGCAGTATTTT. The variable domain in full, with the rest retrieved from reference TRBV5-5 and TRBJ2-3, is DAGVTQSPTHLIKTRGQQVTLRCSPISGHKSVSWYQQVLGQGPQFIFQYYEKEERGRGNFPDRFSARQFPNYSSELNVNALLLGDSALYLCASSLPRLAGGGTDTQYFGPGTRLTVL.

CDR3 residues: CASSDGTTYYEQYF. CDR3 DNA: TGTGCCAGCAGCGATGGGACTACATACTACGAGCAGTACTTC. The gene calls are TRBV7-6 and TRBJ2-7; 7 bases align to TRBD2. Germline V gene lookup returns CDR1 SGHVS and CDR2 FNYEAQ. Trimming at V came to 5 bases and at J to 3 bases, leaving 7 bases not matched to a gene. The CDR3 spans 14 residues.

J is TRBJ2-7 and V is TRBV7-8, with TRBD1 identical over 7 bases. The CDR3 is 15 residues long. Germline trimming cut 2 bases from V and 4 bases from J; bases unmatched to any gene: 8. Per germline, CDR1 SGHVS and CDR2 FQNEAQ. The CDR3 here is CASSLPTGIKYEQYF. CDR3 DNA sequence: TGTGCCAGCAGCTTACCGACAGGGATAAAATACGAGCAGTACTTC.

CDR3 sequence: CASSQEGSGGAYNEQFF. In DNA form, the CDR3 reads TGTGCCAGCAGCCAAGAGGGTAGCGGGGGGGCCTACAATGAGCAGTTCTTC. The rearrangement joins TRBV14 to TRBJ2-1; 11 positions agree with TRBD2. Germline trimming cut 0 bases from V and 2 bases from J; bases unmatched to any gene: 3. The V gene's germline CDR1 is SGHDN and CDR2 FVKESK. The CDR3 sequence is 17 residues long.